These T cell receptor beta chains were read from a single sample in a study of T-cell memory formation after mild COVID-19. From the 5' RACE reads, TCRdb called clonotypes with MiXCR, one entry per CDR3 protein. The sample records 350,000 to 500,000 distinct CDR3 sequences, roughly 18% being singletons. Sequencing was performed on PBMCs or a T cell subset sorted from them (not recorded which). These receptors originate from a man younger than 35 who had mild COVID-19 (a few samples of this study predate the infection). Cell type and time point are not known. Each CDR3 is given without its conserved first and last residue. A D gene is named only where the DNA matches it firmly.

d_call j_call v_call cdr3_aa
TRBD2 TRBJ2-3 TRBV5-4 ASGGGDTQY
NA TRBJ1-2 TRBV29-1 SVDRASVAGYGYT
NA TRBJ2-1 TRBV29-1 SVEELSSYNEQF
NA TRBJ2-5 TRBV7-2 ASSFGRGIQETQY
NA TRBJ2-1 TRBV10-3 AISEGGASLSEQF
NA TRBJ2-5 TRBV19 ASSKDSYQETQY
NA TRBJ1-5 TRBV2 ASSANQPQH
TRBD1 TRBJ2-1 TRBV5-1 ASSLSGTGGSWQF
NA TRBJ2-3 TRBV5-1 ASSSQGGTDTQY
NA TRBJ1-2 TRBV5-4 ASSRGPSNYGYT
TRBD2 TRBJ2-3 TRBV9 ASSKAGDGTDTQY
NA TRBJ2-7 TRBV14 ASSPYPASYEQY
TRBD2 TRBJ2-1 TRBV4-2 ASSPGLAGGQREQF
NA TRBJ1-2 TRBV5-1 ASSFASNYGYT
NA TRBJ1-5 TRBV15 ATSPTGDRGQPQH
TRBD2 TRBJ2-4 TRBV3-1 ASSRRGPPLAGDLGNIQY
NA TRBJ2-1 TRBV18 ASSPPNTYNEQF
NA TRBJ2-3 TRBV24-1 ATSVPGADTQY
NA TRBJ2-6 TRBV5-5 ASTLDRLLEGANVLT
TRBD1 TRBJ1-6 TRBV7-2 ASSTGTGGNSPLH
TRBD1 TRBJ1-1 TRBV29-1 SVAAGGDTEAF
NA TRBJ1-5 TRBV7-8 ASSLGGRVLWPQH
TRBD1 TRBJ2-2 TRBV29-1 SAQGAETGELF
TRBD1 TRBJ1-5 TRBV10-3 AISHGESQGGQPQH
TRBD2 TRBJ2-3 TRBV11-2 ASSLRPGGRTDTQY
TRBD1 TRBJ2-2 TRBV5-5 ASSLWTGPTGELF
NA TRBJ2-7 TRBV30 AWSVGGYEQY
NA TRBJ2-1 TRBV4-1 ASQSAAGYNEQF
TRBD2 TRBJ2-7 TRBV12-3/TRBV12-4 ASGSSGGEQY
TRBD2 TRBJ2-2 TRBV7-2 ASSLAGTSGDTGELF
NA TRBJ2-7 TRBV5-4 ASSFGFDSPSYEQY
NA TRBJ2-3 TRBV6-5 ASSYSDGGDTQY
NA TRBJ2-5 TRBV7-6 ASSQDRSRGETQY
NA TRBJ2-1 TRBV6-2/TRBV6-3 ASSYHQRPNEQF
TRBD2 TRBJ2-1 TRBV12-3/TRBV12-4 ASSFRSGGAVEQF
NA TRBJ1-6 TRBV28 ASSGSRADNSPLH
TRBD1 TRBJ1-5 TRBV7-8 ASSYGTGGPYSNQPQH
NA TRBJ1-5 TRBV20-1 SAREYVGQPQH
TRBD2 TRBJ2-7 TRBV7-2 ASSVPGLAAYEQY
NA TRBJ1-5 TRBV3-1 ASSRDTTSQPQH
NA TRBJ2-3 TRBV20-1 SARRAEGAGDTQY
NA TRBJ2-2 TRBV5-1 ASSLAGRGTGELF
NA TRBJ2-1 TRBV5-1 ASSLEPPLSYNEQF
TRBD2 TRBJ2-7 TRBV6-2/TRBV6-3 ASAREGGDYEQY
NA TRBJ1-2 TRBV5-6 ASSFGDTSNYGYT
NA TRBJ1-1 TRBV9 ASSVEQGRVTEAF
TRBD1 TRBJ1-5 TRBV20-1 SAREGRTGGNQPQH
NA TRBJ1-1 TRBV7-9 ASSQGRGDTEAF
TRBD1 TRBJ1-4 TRBV5-6 ASSFRDRLNEKLF
TRBD1 TRBJ2-3 TRBV5-1 ASSTGQAIDTQY
TRBD1 TRBJ2-7 TRBV6-5 ASSYYRGHEQY
NA TRBJ2-3 TRBV7-2 ASSRLEDTQY
NA TRBJ2-5 TRBV7-8 ASSPATGWSDQETQY
TRBD1 TRBJ1-5 TRBV7-2 ASSLDDRVSNQPQH
NA TRBJ1-1 TRBV5-1 ASSLEYYGGTEAF
NA TRBJ1-3 TRBV18 ASSQTDAPEGNTIY
TRBD2 TRBJ2-3 TRBV12-3/TRBV12-4 ASSPKLGTSQITDTQY
NA TRBJ1-2 TRBV19 ASSPDSRTYGYT
NA TRBJ2-3 TRBV7-2 ASSYGGLNTQY
TRBD1 TRBJ2-7 TRBV7-6 ASSVETDRVDEQY